This TCR beta chain originates from a study of T cells in Graves' hyperthyroidism and ophthalmopathy. CDR1 and CDR2 (germline): MNHNS, SASEGT. The CDR3 runs 12 residues. Trimming at V came to 7 bases and at J to 5 bases, leaving 2 bases not matched to a gene. Template material for amplifying TCR beta CDR3 regions consisted of RNA transcripts. TCR CDR3 regions were first amplified by RT-PCR with HTBI primers. Via MiXCR, TCRdb re-called the multiplex PCR reads, giving one row per CDR3 protein. In the table there are about 340,000 distinct CDR3 sequences, about 18% of which are singletons. Remarks on this clonotype: Its antigen is unknown.

Study conclusions and caveats: Researchers found most expanded thyroid clonotypes above 0.001 in blood as well.

The chain carries TRBV6-1 and TRBJ2-5, with 9 bases aligning to TRBD2. The TCR comes from a woman aged 50 to 65 with Graves' hyperthyroidism. Sequencing used blood. CDR3 DNA: TGTGCCAGCAATGCGGGGGGGGAGACCCAGTACTTC. It is translated as CASNAGGETQYF.